Following are 11 T cell receptor beta chains from one sample sequenced in a study of T cell changes during pregnancy in multiple sclerosis. Sequenced by immunoSEQ multiplex PCR; TCRdb stores in-frame clones only, minus some. The table has over 90,000 clones, almost 95% seen once. Specimen: peripheral blood, collected after pregnancy. These receptors were obtained from a female donor with multiple sclerosis, enrolled in a pregnancy study.

The chain joins TRBV5-1 to TRBJ1-5; D gene uncertain. The length of the CDR3 is 15 residues. CDR1 is SGHRS and CDR2 is YFSETQ in the germline V gene. V lost 0 bases, J lost 4 bases, and 11 bases lay in between. CDR3: CASSLGAHKNQPQHF. Written as DNA, the CDR3 is TGCGCCAGCAGCTTGGGGGCTCACAAGAATCAGCCCCAGCATTTT.

The CDR3 DNA reads TGCAGTGCTGTGCGGGAGGACGAGCAGTTCTTC. Encoded protein: CSAVREDEQFF. The rearrangement links TRBV20-1 to TRBJ2-1; 8 nucleotides agree with TRBD2. Per the germline V gene, CDR1 is DFQATT and CDR2 is SNEGSKA (reference sequence). The CDR3 length is 11 residues. The junction had 4 bases not matched to a gene; V was cut back by 5 bases and J by 10 bases.

V usage is TRBV27 and J usage is TRBJ2-5; TRBD1 might be the D (6 bases). Germline V gene data show CDR1 as MNHEY and CDR2 as SMNVEV (reference sequence). Trimming removed 2 bases at V and 5 bases at J, with 12 bases between. The CDR3 is 14 residues long. CDR3 region: CASSLRPQGETQYF. The CDR3 DNA sequence: TGTGCCAGCAGTTTAAGGCCGCAGGGGGAGACCCAGTACTTC.

The rearrangement links TRBV4-3 to TRBJ2-1, with 12 positions matching TRBD2. Germline-derived CDR1 and CDR2 are LGHNA and YSLEER. The J segment lost 6 bases and the V segment lost 0 bases, leaving 12 bases of the junction unmatched. The length of the CDR3 is 19 residues. The CDR3 loop is CASSQERGLAGGSFNEQFF. The CDR3 nucleotides are TGCGCCAGCAGCCAAGAGAGGGGGCTAGCGGGGGGGAGTTTCAATGAGCAGTTCTTC.

The chain has TRBV9 and TRBJ2-7; 7 bases align to TRBD2. Germline V gene data show CDR1 as SGDLS and CDR2 as YYNGEE. J lost 3 bases, V lost 3 bases, and 9 bases had no gene match. This CDR3 spans 15 amino acids. CDR3: CASSAHSGVGYEQYF. The CDR3 DNA is TGTGCCAGCAGCGCTCACAGCGGGGTGGGCTACGAGCAGTACTTC. The full variable domain, in which reference TRBV9 and TRBJ2-7 provide the parts outside the CDR3, is DSGVTQTPKHLITATGQRVTLRCSPRSGDLSVYWYQQSLDQGLQFLIQYYNGEERAKGNILERFSAQQFPDLHSELNLSSLELGDSALYFCASSAHSGVGYEQYFGPGTRLTVT.

The chain is built from TRBV2 and TRBJ2-1; TRBD2 aligns across 12 bases. The J segment lost 0 bases and the V segment lost 6 bases, leaving 6 bases of the junction unmatched. This CDR3 region has 17 residues. Germline V gene sequence: CDR1 SNHLY, CDR2 FYNNEI. This CDR3 is CASRSGLAGYSYNEQFF. The DNA for the CDR3 is TGTGCCAGCAGATCCGGACTAGCGGGGTACTCCTACAATGAGCAGTTCTTC.

V gene TRBV19 combines with J gene TRBJ1-2; 9 bases line up with TRBD1. From germline, CDR1 is LNHDA and CDR2 SQIVND (reference sequence). This CDR3 spans 14 amino acids. The J segment lost 3 bases and the V segment lost 6 bases, leaving 5 bases of the junction unmatched. The CDR3 is CASSYGQGYYGYTF. Written as DNA, the CDR3 is TGTGCCAGTAGCTACGGACAGGGGTACTATGGCTACACCTTC.

This chain connects TRBV19 to TRBJ2-1; D call uncertain. The V end was cut by 5 bases, the J end by 8 bases, with 4 bases between. The CDR3 runs 10 residues. Germline CDR1 reads LNHDA; CDR2 reads SQIVND (reference sequence). In DNA form, the CDR3 reads TGTGCCAGTAGTCAGGATGAGCAGTTCTTC. As protein: CASSQDEQFF.

CDR3 DNA: TGTGCCAGTGACCCCGGGAGCTCCTCTGGGGCCAACGTCCTGACTTTC. Its translation is CASDPGSSSGANVLTF. The V gene is TRBV19, the J gene TRBJ2-6; possibly TRBD2 for D (6 bases). Trimming pared 8 bases from V and 0 bases from J, leaving 14 bases between. Germline CDR1 is LNHDA and CDR2 is SQIVND (reference sequence). CDR3 length: 16 amino acids.

This chain joins TRBV9 and TRBJ2-1; a weak D match, TRBD2 (5 bases). Germline lookup yields CDR1 SGDLS and CDR2 YYNGEE. The V and J ends lost 0 bases and 2 bases respectively, with 12 bases between them. The CDR3 is 16 residues long. Here the CDR3 reads CASSVVSGITYNEQFF. The CDR3 nucleotides are TGTGCCAGCAGCGTAGTATCGGGGATAACCTACAATGAGCAGTTCTTC.

This chain uses TRBV4-3 with TRBJ1-2; the match to TRBD1 covers 9 bases. The CDR3 extends over 16 amino acids. The trim removed 0 bases at V and 4 bases at J, leaving 6 bases unmatched. Germline V gives CDR1 LGHNA, CDR2 YSLEER. The CDR3 DNA reads TGCGCCAGCAGCCAAGAAGGGACAGGGTTTTTCTATGGCTACACCTTC. It is translated as CASSQEGTGFFYGYTF.